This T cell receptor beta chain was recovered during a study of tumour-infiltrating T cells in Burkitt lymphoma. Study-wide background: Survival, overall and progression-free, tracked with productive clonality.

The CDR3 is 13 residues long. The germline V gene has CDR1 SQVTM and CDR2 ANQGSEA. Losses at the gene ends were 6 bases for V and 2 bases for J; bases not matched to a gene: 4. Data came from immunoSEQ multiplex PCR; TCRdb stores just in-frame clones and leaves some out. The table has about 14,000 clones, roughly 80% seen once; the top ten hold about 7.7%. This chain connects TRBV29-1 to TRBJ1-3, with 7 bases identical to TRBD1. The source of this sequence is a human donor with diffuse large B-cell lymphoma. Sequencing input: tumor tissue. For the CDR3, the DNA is TGCAGCGTGGTCGGGACAGCTGGAAACACCATATATTTT. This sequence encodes CSVVGTAGNTIYF.